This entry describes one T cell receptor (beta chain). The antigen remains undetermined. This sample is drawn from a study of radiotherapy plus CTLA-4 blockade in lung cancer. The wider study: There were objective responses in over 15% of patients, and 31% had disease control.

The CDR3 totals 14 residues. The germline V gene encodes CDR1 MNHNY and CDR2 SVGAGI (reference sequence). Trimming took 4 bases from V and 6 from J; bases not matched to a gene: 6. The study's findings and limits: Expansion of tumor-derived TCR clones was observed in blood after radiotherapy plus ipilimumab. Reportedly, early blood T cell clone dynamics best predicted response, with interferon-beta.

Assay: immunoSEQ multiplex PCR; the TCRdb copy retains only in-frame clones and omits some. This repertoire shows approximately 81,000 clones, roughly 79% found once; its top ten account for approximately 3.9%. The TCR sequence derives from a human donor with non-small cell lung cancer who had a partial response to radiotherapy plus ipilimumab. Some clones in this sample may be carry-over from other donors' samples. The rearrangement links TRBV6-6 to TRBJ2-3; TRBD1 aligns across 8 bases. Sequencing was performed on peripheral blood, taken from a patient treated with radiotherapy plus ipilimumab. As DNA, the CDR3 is TGTGCCAGCAGTTCTGGACAGGGACTGGATACGCAGTATTTT. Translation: CASSSGQGLDTQYF.